This record concerns one TCR beta chain sequence. Its antigen is still unknown. No much larger clone exists at a distance of one base, and base qualities are not known. No immune events, such as infections, were documented for the healthy donors during the collection period. To calibrate time-dependent variance in a beta-binomial model of T-cell clone differential abundance, blood repertoires from healthy donors were used as a training cohort. The training cohort comprised some 10 healthy donors, 3 female and 7 male. Donor ages ranged from about 29 to 65 years, with an average of around 45 years. Whole blood, obtained from a commercial supplier, was collected from each healthy donor at three time points spaced around 13 days apart. Genomic DNA was extracted from unsorted whole blood for immunosequencing. The immunoSEQ Assay, which uses bias-controlled multiplex PCR amplification of genomic DNA, was used to profile TCRbeta CDR3 regions. Turning to the authors' computational methods: The absolute abundance of each unique TCRbeta CDR3 region was quantified after sequences were collapsed and filtered. Differential abundance was assessed using a binomial (Fisher-equivalent) model and a beta-binomial model in which time-dependent variance fitted from healthy donors was added. Any clone with fewer than 5 combined templates was excluded, and a clone was called differentially abundant if its Benjamini-Hochberg FDR was below 0.01. Beta-binomial variance was modeled as a function of total template count across the two samples using the form v = (b*log(k)+a)^2. TCRdb took over this immuneACCESS table, retaining in-frame rearrangements with V and J assigned. Such tables are incomplete; in checked studies, under half of the missing clones stem from an unresolved V gene, and the remainder is unexplained. D and trimming were read from the DNA, whereas the V and J calls and clone size are those reported in that table. The sample data list about 130,000 clones, and 80% to 90% of these were observed just once. The top ten clonotypes cover about 8% of the sample.

According to the germline V gene, CDR1 reads MNHEY and CDR2 reads SVGAGI. The CDR3 has 13 amino acids, counting the end cysteine and phenylalanine. Just the 39-base CDR3 DNA is kept, in frame starting at base 1. V and J are truncated by 2 bases and 4 bases respectively, leaving an intervening sequence of 9 bases. These data are taken from a study of identifying expanded T cells in peripheral blood (dated by TCRdb to about 2019). Some background on the complete study: Four technical replicates, made by sequencing separate aliquots from the same pool of genomic DNA, were compared pairwise.

The research as a whole found: The authors expected that over much longer intervals, such as months to years, biological variance in healthy repertoires might increase even further. Across all healthy-donor time intervals, the beta-binomial model significantly lowered both the number of clones called differentially abundant and the false-positive rate. The binomial model flagged roughly 1.2 differentially abundant clones between technical replicates but approximately 16 over about 2 weeks and 19 over roughly 4 weeks. In all healthy donors, the variance in clone template counts between samples taken 2 to 3 weeks apart rose significantly as total template count increased.

The source of this sequence is a person aged 18 to 75 in good health. Sequenced material: blood. The sequence joins TRBV6-5 to TRBJ2-7, with the D gene too uncertain to name. The nucleotides read TGTGCCAGCAGTTACGGTGTTGGGTACGAGCAGTACTTC. This sequence encodes CASSYGVGYEQYF.